This record covers a single TCR beta chain. Its antigen is undetermined. The data were taken from a study of early T cells in non-severe SARS-CoV-2 infection. Study-wide background: Unsorted whole-blood RNA was sequenced in bulk, leaving chains unpaired. Study-wide results and caveats: Missing private and CD4 specificities, VDJdb matching favored anti-spike CD8 responses.

cDNA molecules, individually, were tagged with unique molecular identifiers. One entry per CDR3 protein, called by TCRdb with MiXCR from the 5' RACE reads. The sample lists approximately 77,000 distinct CDR3 sequences; around 16% were seen once. CDR1 is LGHNA and CDR2 is YSLEER in the germline V gene. The trim removed 0 bases at V and 4 bases at J, leaving 6 bases unmatched. The CDR3 sequence is 15 residues long. What was sequenced was whole blood. The receptor comes from an adult who was a healthcare worker with PCR-confirmed SARS-CoV-2 infection or an uninfected control (not recorded which). V is TRBV4-3 and J is TRBJ2-7; 7 positions match TRBD1. CDR3 residues: CASSQEGDRPYEQYF. In DNA, the CDR3 is TGCGCCAGCAGCCAAGAAGGGGACAGACCTTACGAGCAGTACTTC.